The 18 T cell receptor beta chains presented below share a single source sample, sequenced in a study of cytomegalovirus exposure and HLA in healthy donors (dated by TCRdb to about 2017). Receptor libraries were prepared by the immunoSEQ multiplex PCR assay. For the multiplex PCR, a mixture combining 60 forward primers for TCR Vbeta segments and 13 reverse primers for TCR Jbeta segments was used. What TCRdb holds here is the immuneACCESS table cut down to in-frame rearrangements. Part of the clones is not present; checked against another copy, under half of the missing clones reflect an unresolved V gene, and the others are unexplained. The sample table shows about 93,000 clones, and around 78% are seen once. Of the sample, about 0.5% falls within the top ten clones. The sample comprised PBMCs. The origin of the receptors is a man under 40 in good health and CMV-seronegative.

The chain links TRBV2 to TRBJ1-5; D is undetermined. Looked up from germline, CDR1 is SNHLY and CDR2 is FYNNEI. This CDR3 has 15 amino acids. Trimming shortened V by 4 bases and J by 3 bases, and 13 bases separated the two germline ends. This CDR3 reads CASSAQPDFNQPQHF. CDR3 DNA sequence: TGTGCCAGCAGTGCACAGCCAGATTTCAATCAGCCCCAGCATTTT.

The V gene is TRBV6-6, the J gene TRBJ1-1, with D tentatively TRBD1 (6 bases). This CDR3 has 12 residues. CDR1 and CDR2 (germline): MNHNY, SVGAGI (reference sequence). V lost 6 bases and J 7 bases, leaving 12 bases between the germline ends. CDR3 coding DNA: TGTGCCAGCAGACACGGACAGTTTGAAGCTTTCTTT. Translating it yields CASRHGQFEAFF.

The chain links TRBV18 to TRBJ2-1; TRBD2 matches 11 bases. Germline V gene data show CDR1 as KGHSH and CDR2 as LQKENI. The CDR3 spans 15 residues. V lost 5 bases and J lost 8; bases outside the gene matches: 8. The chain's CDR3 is CASSSLTSGNDEQFF. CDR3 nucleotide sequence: TGTGCCAGCTCATCACTGACTAGCGGGAACGATGAGCAGTTCTTC. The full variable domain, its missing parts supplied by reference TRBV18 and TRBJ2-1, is NAGVMQNPRHLVRRRGQEARLRCSPMKGHSHVYWYRQLPEEGLKFMVYLQKENIIDESGMPKERFSAEFPKEGPSILRIQQVVRGDSAAYFCASSSLTSGNDEQFFGPGTRLTVL.

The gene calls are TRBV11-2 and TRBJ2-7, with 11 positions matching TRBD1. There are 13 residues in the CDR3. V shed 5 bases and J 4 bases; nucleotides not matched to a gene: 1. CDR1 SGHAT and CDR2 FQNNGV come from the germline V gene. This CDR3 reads CASSGDRGYEQYV. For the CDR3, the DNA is TGTGCCAGCAGCGGGGACAGGGGGTACGAGCAGTACGTC.

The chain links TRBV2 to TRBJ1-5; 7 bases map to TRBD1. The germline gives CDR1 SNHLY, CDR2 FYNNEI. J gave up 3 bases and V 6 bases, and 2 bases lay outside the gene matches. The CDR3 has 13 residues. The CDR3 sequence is CASRGQTNQPQHF. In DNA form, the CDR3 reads TGTGCCAGCAGGGGACAGACCAATCAGCCCCAGCATTTT.

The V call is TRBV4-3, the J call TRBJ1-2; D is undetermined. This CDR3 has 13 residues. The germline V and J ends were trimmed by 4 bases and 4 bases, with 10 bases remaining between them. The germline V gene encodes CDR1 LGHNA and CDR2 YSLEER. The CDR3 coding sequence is TGCGCCAGCAGCCCGTCGGTTTCCTATGGCTACACCTTC. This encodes CASSPSVSYGYTF.

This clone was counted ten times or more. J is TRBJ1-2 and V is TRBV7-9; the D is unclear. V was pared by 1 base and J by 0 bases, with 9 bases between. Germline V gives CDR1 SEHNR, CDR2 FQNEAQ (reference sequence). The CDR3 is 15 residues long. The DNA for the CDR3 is TGTGCCAGCAGCTTAGTTACACCAGCTAACTATGGCTACACCTTC. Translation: CASSLVTPANYGYTF.

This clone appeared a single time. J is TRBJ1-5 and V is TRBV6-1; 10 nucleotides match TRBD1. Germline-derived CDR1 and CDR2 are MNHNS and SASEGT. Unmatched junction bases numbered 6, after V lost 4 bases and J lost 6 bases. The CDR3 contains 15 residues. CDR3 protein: CASSARQGAGQPQHF. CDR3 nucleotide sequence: TGTGCCAGCAGTGCCCGACAGGGGGCAGGTCAGCCCCAGCATTTT.

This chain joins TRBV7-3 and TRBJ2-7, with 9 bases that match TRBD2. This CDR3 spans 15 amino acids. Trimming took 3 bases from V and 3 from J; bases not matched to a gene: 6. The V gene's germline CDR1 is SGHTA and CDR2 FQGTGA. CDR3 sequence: CASSLGGGALYEQYF. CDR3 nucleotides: TGTGCCAGCAGCTTGGGCGGGGGGGCCCTCTACGAGCAGTACTTC. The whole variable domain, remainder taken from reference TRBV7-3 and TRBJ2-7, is GAGVSQTPSNKVTEKGKYVELRCDPISGHTALYWYRQSLGQGPEFLIYFQGTGAADDSGLPNDRFFAVRPEGSVSTLKIQRTERGDSAVYLCASSLGGGALYEQYFGPGTRLTVT.

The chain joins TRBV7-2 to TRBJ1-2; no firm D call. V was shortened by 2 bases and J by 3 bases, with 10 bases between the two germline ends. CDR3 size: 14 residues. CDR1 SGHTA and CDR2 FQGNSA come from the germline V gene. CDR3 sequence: CASSLNSGDYGYTF. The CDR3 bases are TGTGCCAGCAGCTTAAATTCGGGAGACTATGGCTACACCTTC.

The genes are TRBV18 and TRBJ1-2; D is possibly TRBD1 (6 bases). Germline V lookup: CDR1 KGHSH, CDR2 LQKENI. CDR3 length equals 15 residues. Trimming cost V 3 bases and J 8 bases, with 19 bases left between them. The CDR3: CASSPAGRGIDGYTF. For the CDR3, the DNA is TGTGCCAGCTCACCCGCTGGCAGGGGAATAGACGGCTACACCTTC.

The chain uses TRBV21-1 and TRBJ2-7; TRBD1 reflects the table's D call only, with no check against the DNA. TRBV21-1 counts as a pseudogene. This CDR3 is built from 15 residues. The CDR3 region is CASSPGEDRTYEQYV. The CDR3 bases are TGTGCCAGCAGCCCCGGAGAGGACAGAACCTACGAGCAGTACGTC.

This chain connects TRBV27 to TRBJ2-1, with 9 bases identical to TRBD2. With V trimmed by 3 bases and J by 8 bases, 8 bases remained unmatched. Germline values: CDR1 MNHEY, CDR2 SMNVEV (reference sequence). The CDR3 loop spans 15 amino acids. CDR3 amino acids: CASSLGGRALYEQFF. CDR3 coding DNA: TGTGCCAGCAGTTTGGGCGGGAGGGCCTTATATGAGCAGTTCTTC.

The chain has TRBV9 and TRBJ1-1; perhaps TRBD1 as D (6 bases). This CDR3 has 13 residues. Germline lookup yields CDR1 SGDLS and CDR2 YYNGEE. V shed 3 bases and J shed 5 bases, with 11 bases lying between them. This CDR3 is CASSAPGVTEAFF. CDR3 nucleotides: TGTGCCAGCAGCGCACCAGGGGTGACTGAAGCTTTCTTT. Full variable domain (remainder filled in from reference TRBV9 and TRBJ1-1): DSGVTQTPKHLITATGQRVTLRCSPRSGDLSVYWYQQSLDQGLQFLIQYYNGEERAKGNILERFSAQQFPDLHSELNLSSLELGDSALYFCASSAPGVTEAFFGQGTRLTVV.

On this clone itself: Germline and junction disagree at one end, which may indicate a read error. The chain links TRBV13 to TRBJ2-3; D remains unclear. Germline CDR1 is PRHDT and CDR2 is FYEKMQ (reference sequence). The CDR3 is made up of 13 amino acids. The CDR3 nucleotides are TGTGCCAGCCAACAGTTCAGCACAGATGCGCAGTATTTT. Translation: CASQQFSTDAQYF.

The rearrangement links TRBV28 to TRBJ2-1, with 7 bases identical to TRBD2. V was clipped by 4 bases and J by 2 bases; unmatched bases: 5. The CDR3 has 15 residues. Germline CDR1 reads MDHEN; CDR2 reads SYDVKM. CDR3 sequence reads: CASSSPGTTYNEQFF. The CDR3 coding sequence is TGTGCCAGCAGTTCCCCCGGGACTACCTACAATGAGCAGTTCTTC.

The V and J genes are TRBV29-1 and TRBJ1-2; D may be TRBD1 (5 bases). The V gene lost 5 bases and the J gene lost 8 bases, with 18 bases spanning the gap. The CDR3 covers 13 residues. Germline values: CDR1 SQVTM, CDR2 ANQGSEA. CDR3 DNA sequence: TGCAGCGTTTACCCGGCCGGGGGAGGCGGCTACACCTTC. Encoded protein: CSVYPAGGGGYTF. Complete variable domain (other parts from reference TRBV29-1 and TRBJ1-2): SAVISQKPSRDICQRGTSLTIQCQVDSQVTMMFWYRQQPGQSLTLIATANQGSEATYESGFVIDKFPISRPNLTFSTLTVSNMSPEDSSIYLCSVYPAGGGGYTFGSGTRLTVV.

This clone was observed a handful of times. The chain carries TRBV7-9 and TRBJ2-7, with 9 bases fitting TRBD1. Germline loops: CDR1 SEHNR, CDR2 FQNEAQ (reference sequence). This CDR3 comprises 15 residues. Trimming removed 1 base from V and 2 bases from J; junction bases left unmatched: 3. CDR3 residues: CASSLDRGLPYEQYF. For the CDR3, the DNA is TGTGCCAGCAGCTTAGACAGGGGGCTCCCCTACGAGCAGTACTTC.